Presented here are 27 T cell receptor beta chains from one specimen sequenced in a study of regulatory T cells in long-lasting Graves disease. Time point: newly diagnosed GD, antithyroid drugs for less than 3 months. RNA isolated from PBMCs was used to make the TCR library. Assembly of TCR beta libraries relied on iRepertoire HTBI primers together with Arm-PCR of CDR3 regions. A single record per CDR3 protein comes from TCRdb applying MiXCR to the multiplex PCR reads. The table shows hundreds of thousands of distinct CDR3 sequences, with about 16% occurring only once. The same data also went into a second study, on T cells in Graves' hyperthyroidism and ophthalmopathy.

Here the sequenced sample was peripheral blood mononuclear cells (PBMCs), taken at new diagnosis, from a patient treated with antithyroid drugs. Receptors were obtained from a woman aged 35-65 years with Graves disease.

This clonotype has just a few counts. The gene calls are TRBV14 and TRBJ2-2; 7 nucleotides match TRBD1. Trimming at V came to 4 bases and at J to 0 bases, leaving 5 bases not matched to a gene. This CDR3 spans 16 amino acids. Per the germline V gene, CDR1 is SGHDN and CDR2 is FVKESK. DNA for the CDR3: TGTGCCAGCAGCCGAGCCGGGACAGCGAACACCGGGGAGCTGTTTTTT. It specifies CASSRAGTANTGELFF.

The gene calls are TRBV2 and TRBJ1-1; tentatively, D is TRBD1 (6 bases). Trimming took 4 bases from V and 7 from J, leaving 19 bases between them. This CDR3 region has 15 residues. Germline V gene sequence: CDR1 SNHLY, CDR2 FYNNEI. CDR3 coding DNA: TGTGCCAGCAGTGCTCTGGACAGCCAACCTTTTGAAGCTTTCTTT. This codes for CASSALDSQPFEAFF.

As regards this clonotype: A read error may be the cause here, since a much bigger clone is one base away. The chain links TRBV18 to TRBJ2-7; D is possibly TRBD1 or TRBD2 (5 bases each). The CDR3 covers 13 residues. Germline-derived CDR1 and CDR2 are KGHSH and LQKENI. CDR3 nucleotides: TGTGTCAGCTCACCAGGTCCCGGGACCGAGCAGTACTTC. Translation gives CVSSPGPGTEQYF.

This clonotype was counted at least ten times. This sequence joins TRBV30 and TRBJ2-7, with D hard to call. V was cut by 3 bases and J by 2 bases, with 5 bases left in between. Germline values: CDR1 GTSNPN, CDR2 SVGIG (reference sequence). This CDR3 spans 11 amino acids. The CDR3 DNA reads TGTGCCTGGAGCCTCGCCTACGAGCAGTACTTC. Translating it yields CAWSLAYEQYF.

The chain joins TRBV12-5 to TRBJ1-1; 7 positions agree with TRBD1. The CDR3 contains 13 residues. V lost 6 bases to trimming and J lost 5 bases; unmatched junction nucleotides: 6. Germline V gene data show CDR1 as LGHNT and CDR2 as FRNRAP. The CDR3 DNA is TGTGCTAGTGGCTCAGGGGGATGGACTGAAGCTTTCTTT. Amino acids: CASGSGGWTEAFF.

This clonotype was recorded at least ten times. The chain has TRBV3-1 and TRBJ2-7; 7 bases are a match to TRBD2. The CDR3 consists of 15 residues. The J segment lost 2 bases and the V segment lost 4 bases, leaving 8 bases of the junction unmatched. Germline CDR1 is LGHDT and CDR2 is YNNKEL (reference sequence). The CDR3 reads CASSPAASGAYEQYF. Written as DNA, the CDR3 is TGTGCCAGCAGCCCCGCAGCTAGCGGAGCCTACGAGCAGTACTTC.

A remark on this clonotype: One base away lies a much larger clone, so this may be a sequencing read error. The chain is built from TRBV5-1 and TRBJ2-1, with TRBD1 matching 7 bases. Germline V gene data show CDR1 as SGHRS and CDR2 as YFSETQ. The CDR3 consists of 16 residues. CDR3 protein: CASSTGTESSYNEQFF. Written as DNA, the CDR3 is TGTGCCAGCAGCACCGGGACAGAGAGCTCCTACAATGAGCAGTTCTTC.

As concerns this clonotype: Being one base from a much bigger clone, this may be a read error. The chain carries TRBV2 and TRBJ1-1; D unclear. The V gene's germline CDR1 is SNHLY and CDR2 FYNNEI. The V end lost 1 base, the J end lost 1 base, and 7 bases lay between the germline ends. CDR3 length: 14 residues. The CDR3 sequence is CASSEGAANTEAFF. For the CDR3, the DNA is TGTGCCAGCAGTGAAGGGGCTGCGAACACTGAAGCTTTCTTT.

This clonotype was recorded many times. This rearrangement joins TRBV5-1 to TRBJ1-6; the match to TRBD1 covers 7 bases. V dropped 4 bases and J dropped 10; count of bases not matched to a gene: 5. From germline, CDR1 is SGHRS and CDR2 YFSETQ. The CDR3 length is 13 residues. The CDR3 DNA follows: TGCGCCAGCAGCGGGCAGGGGGAATCACCCCTCCACTTT. Translated, it gives CASSGQGESPLHF.

The rearrangement uses TRBV12-3 or TRBV12-4 and TRBJ1-5; TRBD1 aligns across 12 bases. The V gene end was trimmed by 3 bases and the J gene end by 6 bases; junction bases not matched to a gene: 6. This CDR3 is built from 16 residues. CDR3 bases: TGTGCCAGCAGTTTTCAGGGACAGGGGGCGGGTCAGCCCCAGCATTTT. Amino acid sequence: CASSFQGQGAGQPQHF.

Many counts were recorded for this clonotype. The V gene is TRBV20-1, the J gene TRBJ2-3, with D possibly being TRBD2 (6 bases). Trimming stripped 5 bases from V and 4 bases from J, with 10 bases between. CDR1 and CDR2 from the germline V gene are DFQATT and SNEGSKA (reference sequence). This CDR3 has 12 residues. The CDR3 sequence is CSAGEAADTQYF. Here the CDR3 DNA reads TGCAGTGCTGGGGAGGCGGCAGATACGCAGTATTTT.

The rearrangement joins TRBV19 to TRBJ2-7; D gene uncertain. The CDR3 is 13 amino acids. Germline CDR1 is LNHDA and CDR2 is SQIVND (reference sequence). Trimming removed 2 bases from V and 2 bases from J, with 7 bases in between. The CDR3 spells CASSITDTYEQYF. Here the CDR3 DNA reads TGTGCCAGTAGTATAACAGATACCTACGAGCAGTACTTC.

This clonotype has at least ten counts. V gene TRBV7-2 combines with J gene TRBJ2-7, with D tentatively TRBD1 (5 bases). CDR3 length: 16 residues. Germline-derived CDR1 and CDR2 are SGHTA and FQGNSA. Between the trimmed V and J ends, which lost 1 base and 0 bases, there was a span of 13 bases. CDR3 amino acids: CASSLGPRVSSYEQYF. The CDR3 bases are TGTGCCAGCAGCTTAGGTCCCAGGGTGAGCTCCTACGAGCAGTACTTC.

In its sample, this clonotype was seen many times. This chain uses TRBV7-9 with TRBJ2-1, with D possibly being TRBD1 (5 bases). Germline-derived CDR1 and CDR2 are SEHNR and FQNEAQ (reference sequence). V lost 4 bases and J lost 8, with 15 bases in between. The CDR3 runs to 14 residues. The CDR3 spells CASSWGSGWDEQFF. CDR3 nucleotides: TGTGCCAGCAGCTGGGGATCAGGGTGGGATGAGCAGTTCTTC.

This clonotype was counted many times. The chain employs TRBV12-3 or TRBV12-4 and TRBJ2-7; TRBD1 is a possible D gene (5 bases). Trimming took 8 bases from V and 4 from J, leaving 15 bases between them. This CDR3 is built from 13 residues. In nucleotides, the CDR3 is TGTGCCAGCTCAGGGCCCGATCCGTACGAGCAGTACTTC. Its protein is CASSGPDPYEQYF.

This clonotype was observed a handful of times. The V call is TRBV12-3 or TRBV12-4, the J call TRBJ2-4; no firm D call. The V gene lost 1 base and the J gene lost 0 bases, with 10 bases spanning the gap. The CDR3 extends over 16 amino acids. This CDR3 reads CASSLVGTLAKNIQYF. For the CDR3, the DNA is TGTGCCAGCAGTTTAGTAGGCACCCTAGCCAAAAACATTCAGTACTTC.

The V call is TRBV5-1, the J call TRBJ2-5; the D is unclear. The germline V and J ends were trimmed by 1 base and 1 base, with 11 bases remaining between them. The germline V gene encodes CDR1 SGHRS and CDR2 YFSETQ. There are 15 residues in the CDR3. The CDR3, as DNA: TGCGCCAGCAGCTTGTTAGTGGGCAGCCAAGAGACCCAGTACTTC. Amino acid sequence: CASSLLVGSQETQYF.

The chain couples TRBV19 to TRBJ1-3; D unresolved. In germline, CDR1 is LNHDA, CDR2 SQIVND (reference sequence). V was pared by 7 bases and J by 0 bases, with 7 bases between. CDR3 length: 13 amino acids. This chain's CDR3 is CASTRSSGNTIYF. As DNA, the CDR3 is TGTGCCAGTACGAGGAGCTCTGGAAACACCATATATTTT. The variable domain in full, with the rest retrieved from reference TRBV19 and TRBJ1-3, is DGGITQSPKYLFRKEGQNVTLSCEQNLNHDAMYWYRQDPGQGLRLIYYSQIVNDFQKGDIAEGYSVSREKKESFPLTVTSAQKNPTAFYLCASTRSSGNTIYFGEGSWLTVV.

Many counts were recorded for this clonotype. J is TRBJ2-1 and V is TRBV11-1, with D perhaps TRBD1 (5 bases). V was shortened by 6 bases and J by 8 bases, with 14 bases between the two germline ends. This CDR3 has 13 amino acids. From germline, CDR1 is SGHAT and CDR2 FQDESV (reference sequence). CDR3 amino acids: CASSFTGGDEQFF. Written as DNA, the CDR3 is TGTGCCAGCAGTTTCACAGGTGGCGATGAGCAGTTCTTC.

Turning to this clonotype: A much larger clone lies one base from this, so it may be a read error. For the CDR3, the DNA is TGTGCCAGAACCCGGGGGCTAACCTACAATGAGCAGTTCTTC. It encodes CARTRGLTYNEQFF. The rearrangement links TRBV6-1 to TRBJ2-1; tentatively, D is TRBD1 or TRBD2 (6 bases each). Germline V gene data show CDR1 as MNHNS and CDR2 as SASEGT. CDR3 length: 14 amino acids. The V gene lost 9 bases and the J gene lost 2 bases, with 14 bases spanning the gap.

This clonotype was seen ten or more times. This chain links TRBV28 with TRBJ2-7, with 9 bases matching TRBD1. Germline-derived CDR1 and CDR2 are MDHEN and SYDVKM. J gave up 7 bases and V 6 bases, and 10 bases lay outside the gene matches. The CDR3 is 14 amino acids. CDR3 DNA sequence: TGTGCCAGCAGGATCCGGGACAGGGTGGGAGAGCAGTACTTC. Translating gives CASRIRDRVGEQYF.

Notes on this clonotype: This may arise from a read error, as a much more abundant clone is one base away. The genes are TRBV18 and TRBJ2-7, with 9 bases that match TRBD1. The length of the CDR3 is 15 residues. CDR1 is KGHSH and CDR2 is LQKENI in the germline V gene. The DNA for the CDR3 is TGTGCCAGCCCACCTGCCACAGGGGGCGATTACGAGCAGTACTTC. This translates into CASPPATGGDYEQYF.

Concerning this clonotype itself: A much larger clone lies one base from this, so it may be a read error. Without the conserved terminal phenylalanine or tryptophan, this CDR3 likely stems from a read error. The chain employs TRBV2 and TRBJ1-1, with a weak D call TRBD1 (6 bases). V was shortened by 8 bases and J by 1 base, with 11 bases between the two germline ends. The CDR3 is 13 residues long. Germline V lookup: CDR1 SNHLY, CDR2 FYNNEI. CDR3 loop: CASLSQGNTEAFL. In DNA, the CDR3 is TGTGCCAGCCTTTCACAGGGGAACACTGAAGCTTTCCTT.

This clonotype came up many times. The chain couples TRBV6-2 or TRBV6-3 to TRBJ2-3; possibly TRBD1 for D (6 bases). Germline V CDR1 and CDR2: MNHEY, SVGEGT. The CDR3 contains 14 residues. V lost 4 bases to trimming and J lost 8 bases, with 16 bases between them. The CDR3 nucleotides read TGTGCCAGCAGTTTCTACCGGGACAAGGGTACGCAGTATTTT. This sequence encodes CASSFYRDKGTQYF.

Note on this clonotype: This may be a read error: a much more frequent sequence differs by one nucleotide. The rearrangement uses TRBV20-1 and TRBJ2-2; D remains ambiguous. The V gene lost 2 bases and the J gene lost 0 bases, with 4 bases spanning the gap. This CDR3 contains 13 residues. Germline V gene sequence: CDR1 DFQATT, CDR2 SNEGSKA (reference sequence). The CDR3 bases are TGCAGTGCTAGACCCACGAACACCGGGGAGCTGTTTTTT. It is translated as CSARPTNTGELFF.

This clonotype was seen at least ten times. The V gene is TRBV3-1, the J gene TRBJ2-1; D might be TRBD1 or TRBD2, each matching 5 bases. Germline V gene lookup returns CDR1 LGHDT and CDR2 YNNKEL (reference sequence). This CDR3 contains 13 residues. V shed 1 base and J shed 15 bases, with 16 bases lying between them. CDR3 DNA sequence: TGTGCCAGCAGCCAAGGGACGGGACCTCGGCTGTTCTTC. It encodes CASSQGTGPRLFF.

This chain connects TRBV11-3 to TRBJ2-7; D assignment may be TRBD1 or TRBD2 (5 bases each). The CDR3 runs 13 residues. Germline V gene sequence: CDR1 SGHNT, CDR2 YENEEA. V gave up 4 bases and J gave up 7 bases, with 14 bases separating them. CDR3: CASSSGTTGEQYF. DNA for the CDR3: TGTGCCAGCAGCTCCGGGACGACGGGGGAGCAGTACTTC.